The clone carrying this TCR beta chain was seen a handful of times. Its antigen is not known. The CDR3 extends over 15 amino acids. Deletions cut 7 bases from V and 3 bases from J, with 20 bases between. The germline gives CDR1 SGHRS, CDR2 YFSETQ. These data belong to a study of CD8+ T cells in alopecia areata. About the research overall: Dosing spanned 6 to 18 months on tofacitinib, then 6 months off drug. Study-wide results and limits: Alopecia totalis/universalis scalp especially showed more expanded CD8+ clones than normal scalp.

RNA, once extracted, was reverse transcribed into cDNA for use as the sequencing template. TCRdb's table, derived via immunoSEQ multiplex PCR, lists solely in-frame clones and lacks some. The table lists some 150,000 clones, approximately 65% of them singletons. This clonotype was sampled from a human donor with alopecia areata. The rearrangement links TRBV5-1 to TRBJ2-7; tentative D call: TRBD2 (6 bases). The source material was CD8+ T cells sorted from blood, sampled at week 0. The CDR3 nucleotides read TGCGCCAGCTCGGGGATAGCGGAGGAGGACTACGAGCAGTACTTC. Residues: CASSGIAEEDYEQYF.